The 17 T cell receptor beta chains listed next were all sequenced from one sample in a study of blood T cells in healthy people across ages. Together with a sample-barcoded 5' primer, a J-beta primer mix was included in a second PCR lasting roughly 7 to 11 cycles. TCRdb reprocessed the 5' RACE reads via MiXCR and lists one record per CDR3 protein. Of fewer than 2 million distinct CDR3 sequences in the sample, around 42% were seen once. Source material: blood. These TCRs come from a human donor in good health.

V is TRBV7-9 and J is TRBJ2-2, with D unclear. The CDR3 is 12 amino acids. Looked up from germline, CDR1 is SEHNR and CDR2 is FQNEAQ (reference sequence). V lost 5 bases and J lost 7, with 8 bases in between. The chain's CDR3 is CASSPHIGELFF. CDR3 nucleotide sequence: TGTGCCAGCAGCCCCCATATCGGGGAGCTGTTTTTT.

The chain combines TRBV11-2 with TRBJ2-7, with D possibly being TRBD1 (7 bases). The CDR3 loop spans 15 amino acids. V lost 2 bases and J 3 bases, leaving 14 bases between the germline ends. From germline, CDR1 is SGHAT and CDR2 FQNNGV. CDR3 sequence: CASSLSYQGGYEQYF. The DNA of the CDR3 is TGTGCCAGCAGCTTAAGCTACCAGGGGGGCTACGAGCAGTACTTC.

In its sample, this clonotype was seen a few times. CDR3 amino acids: CASSLGQSPREQYF. The CDR3 nucleotides are TGTGCCAGCAGTTTGGGCCAGTCTCCGCGCGAGCAGTACTTC. This chain links TRBV28 with TRBJ2-7; D unresolved. This CDR3 has 14 amino acids. Trimming cost V 3 bases and J 6 bases, with 15 bases left between them. Per the germline V gene, CDR1 is MDHEN and CDR2 is SYDVKM.

V gene TRBV20-1 combines with J gene TRBJ1-5, with unresolved D. The length of the CDR3 is 14 residues. Germline V gives CDR1 DFQATT, CDR2 SNEGSKA (reference sequence). V shed 3 bases and J shed 4 bases, with 13 bases lying between them. CDR3 sequence: CSARVIPQNQPQHF. The CDR3 bases are TGCAGTGCTAGGGTGATACCCCAGAATCAGCCCCAGCATTTT.

The chain recombines TRBV5-1 with TRBJ2-2, with D perhaps TRBD2 (5 bases). In germline, CDR1 is SGHRS, CDR2 YFSETQ. Trimming took off 2 bases at V and 3 bases at J, with 8 bases between the two ends. There are 14 residues in the CDR3. CDR3: CASSFGDHTGELFF. In DNA, the CDR3 is TGCGCCAGCAGCTTCGGGGATCACACCGGGGAGCTGTTTTTT.

This chain joins TRBV20-1 and TRBJ1-2; TRBD1 agrees at 7 bases. Unmatched junction bases numbered 23, after V lost 7 bases and J lost 9 bases. Germline CDR1 and CDR2: DFQATT and SNEGSKA (reference sequence). The CDR3 is 16 residues long. CDR3 protein: CSVPLGTALDPNRYTF. CDR3 nucleotides: TGCAGTGTCCCCCTGGGGACAGCTCTCGATCCTAATCGCTACACCTTC.

This clonotype was recorded a few times. The rearrangement uses TRBV6-2 or TRBV6-3 and TRBJ1-6; D may be TRBD1 (5 bases). The CDR3 runs 14 residues. V lost 6 bases, J lost 8 bases, and 14 bases lay in between. CDR1 MNHEY and CDR2 SVGEGT come from the germline V gene. The CDR3 coding sequence is TGTGCCAGCAGACGCCCAGGGTTTTATTCACCCCTCCACTTT. It encodes CASRRPGFYSPLHF.

This clonotype turned up a few times. The chain links TRBV29-1 to TRBJ2-2, with D maybe TRBD1 (6 bases). The CDR3 covers 13 residues. CDR1 SQVTM and CDR2 ANQGSEA come from the germline V gene. Trimming cost V 5 bases and J 1 base, with 8 bases left between them. The DNA of the CDR3 is TGCAGCGTTCACAGGGTGAACACCGGGGAGCTGTTTTTT. Translated: CSVHRVNTGELFF.

CDR3 in DNA: TGTGCCAGCAGCCCCGGAAAGGACAGCTACGAGCAGTACTTC. As protein: CASSPGKDSYEQYF. The chain uses TRBV7-9 and TRBJ2-7, with D possibly being TRBD1 (6 bases). The germline V and J ends were trimmed by 5 bases and 3 bases, with 14 bases remaining between them. CDR1 is SEHNR, CDR2 FQNEAQ, per germline (reference sequence). This CDR3 comprises 14 residues.

CDR3 amino acids: CAISPTRQGAEGYEQYF. DNA for the CDR3: TGTGCCATCAGCCCCACCCGACAGGGGGCGGAGGGCTACGAGCAGTACTTC. V usage is TRBV10-3 and J usage is TRBJ2-4; 10 bases are a match to TRBD1. TRBJ2-7 matches the DNA end more closely, so the J call is doubtful. The CDR3 runs to 17 residues. The V gene's germline CDR1 is ENHRY and CDR2 SYGVKD.

The J gene is TRBJ1-5, the V gene TRBV6-5, with 8 bases fitting TRBD1. Germline CDR1 reads MNHEY; CDR2 reads SVGAGI. CDR3 length: 15 amino acids. Trimming at V came to 6 bases and at J to 1 base, leaving 5 bases not matched to a gene. The CDR3 here is CASSPRGQSNQPQHF. In DNA, the CDR3 is TGTGCCAGCAGCCCCAGGGGGCAAAGCAATCAGCCCCAGCATTTT.

V is TRBV25-1 and J is TRBJ2-5; D may be TRBD1 (6 bases). The J call may not be correct, given that the DNA end is closer to TRBJ2-7. The CDR3 is made up of 15 amino acids. Germline V gene sequence: CDR1 MGHDK, CDR2 SYGVNS. The CDR3 region has the DNA TGTGCCAGCAGTGAATTCTTTATGCCGGACAGCGAGCAGTACTTC. The encoded protein is CASSEFFMPDSEQYF.

The V gene is TRBV20-1, the J gene TRBJ2-1, with 13 positions matching TRBD2. The CDR3 totals 17 residues. Germline CDR1 DFQATT, CDR2 SNEGSKA (reference sequence). V dropped 0 bases and J dropped 7; count of bases not matched to a gene: 9. The CDR3 region has the DNA TGCAGTGCTAGAGATATTAGGACTAGCGGGAGTGGTAATGAGCAGTTCTTC. Translation gives CSARDIRTSGSGNEQFF.

To note about this clonotype: A much larger clone is a single base away; this may be a read error. The chain employs TRBV29-1 and TRBJ2-1; 7 bases map to TRBD2. The DNA end is more similar to TRBJ2-7, so the J call may be wrong. The CDR3 runs to 16 residues. CDR1 and CDR2 from the germline V gene are SQVTM and ANQGSEA. As DNA, the CDR3 is TGCAGCGTTTACGGGTTTCTAGCGGATTCCTACAATGAGCAGTACTTC. Translated, it gives CSVYGFLADSYNEQYF.

The genes are TRBV7-3 and TRBJ2-5; 8 nucleotides line up with TRBD2. CDR3 length equals 18 residues. The ends lost 0 bases at V and 1 base at J; junction bases unmatched: 10. Germline CDR1 and CDR2: SGHTA and FQGTGA. The CDR3 bases are TGTGCCAGCAGCTTAACGGGGTTGACTAGCGACATCCAAGAGACCCAGTACTTC. Translating gives CASSLTGLTSDIQETQYF.

This chain uses TRBV3-1 with TRBJ2-6, with D hard to call. V lost 4 bases, J lost 4 bases, and 11 bases lay in between. Germline CDR1 LGHDT, CDR2 YNNKEL (reference sequence). The CDR3 loop spans 15 amino acids. The CDR3 loop reads CASSPSQLGANVLTF. For the CDR3, the DNA is TGTGCCAGCAGCCCCTCCCAGCTGGGGGCCAACGTCCTGACTTTC.

This chain joins TRBV7-3 and TRBJ2-2; tentative D call: TRBD1 (5 bases). The germline V gene has CDR1 SGHTA and CDR2 FQGTGA. Trimming took 1 base from V and 3 from J, leaving 6 bases between them. This CDR3 contains 14 residues. The CDR3 DNA follows: TGTGCCAGCAGCTTAATAGGGGACACCGGGGAGCTGTTTTTT. It encodes CASSLIGDTGELFF.